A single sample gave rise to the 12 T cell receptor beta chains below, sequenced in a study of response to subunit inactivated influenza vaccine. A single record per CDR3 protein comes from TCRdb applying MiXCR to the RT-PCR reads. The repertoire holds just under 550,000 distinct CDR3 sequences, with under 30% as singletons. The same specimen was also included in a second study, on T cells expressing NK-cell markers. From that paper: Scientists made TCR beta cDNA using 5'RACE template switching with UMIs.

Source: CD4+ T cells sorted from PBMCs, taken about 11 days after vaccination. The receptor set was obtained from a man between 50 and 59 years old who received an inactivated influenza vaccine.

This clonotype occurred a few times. The CDR3 nucleotides read TGTGCCAGCAGCTTGGTGGCCAGACAGGGGATTTTCGACAATGAGCAGTTCTTC. This encodes CASSLVARQGIFDNEQFF. This rearrangement joins TRBV5-6 to TRBJ2-1; TRBD1 matches 8 bases. This CDR3 comprises 18 residues. The germline gives CDR1 SGHDT, CDR2 YYEEEE. V gave up 0 bases and J gave up 5 bases; unmatched junction bases: 13.

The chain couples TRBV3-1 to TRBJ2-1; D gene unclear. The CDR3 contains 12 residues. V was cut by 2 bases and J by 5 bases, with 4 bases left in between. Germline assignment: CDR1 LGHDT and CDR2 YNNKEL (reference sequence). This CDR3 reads CASSQFNNEQFF. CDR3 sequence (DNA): TGTGCCAGCAGCCAATTCAACAATGAGCAGTTCTTC.

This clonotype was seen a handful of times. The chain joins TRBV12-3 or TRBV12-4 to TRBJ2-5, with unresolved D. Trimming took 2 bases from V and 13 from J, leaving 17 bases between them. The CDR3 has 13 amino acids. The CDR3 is CASSLRRPRSMYF. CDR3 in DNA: TGTGCCAGCAGTTTAAGACGCCCGCGAAGTATGTACTTC.

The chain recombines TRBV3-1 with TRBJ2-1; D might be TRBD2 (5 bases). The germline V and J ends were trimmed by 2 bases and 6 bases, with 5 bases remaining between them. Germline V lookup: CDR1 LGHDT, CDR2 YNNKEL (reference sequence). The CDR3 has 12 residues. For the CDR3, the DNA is TGTGCCAGCAGCCAACTAGCCAATGAGCAGTTCTTC. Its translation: CASSQLANEQFF.

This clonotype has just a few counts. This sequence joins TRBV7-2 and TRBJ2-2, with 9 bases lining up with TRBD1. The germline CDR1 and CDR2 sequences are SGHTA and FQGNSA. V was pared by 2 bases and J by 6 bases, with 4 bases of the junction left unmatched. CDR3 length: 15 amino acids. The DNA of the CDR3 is TGTGCCAGCAGCTTACGGGACAGGGCTTCCGGGGAGCTGTTTTTT. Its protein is CASSLRDRASGELFF. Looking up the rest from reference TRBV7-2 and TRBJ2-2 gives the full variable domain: GAGVSQSPSNKVTEKGKDVELRCDPISGHTALYWYRQSLGQGLEFLIYFQGNSAPDKSGLPSDRFSAERTGGSVSTLTIQRTQQEDSAVYLCASSLRDRASGELFFGEGSRLTVL.

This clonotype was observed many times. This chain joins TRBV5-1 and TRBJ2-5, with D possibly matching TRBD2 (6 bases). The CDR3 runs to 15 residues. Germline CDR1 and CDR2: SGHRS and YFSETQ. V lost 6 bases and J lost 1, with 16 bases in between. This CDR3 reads CASNPGAGTQETQYF. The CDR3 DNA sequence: TGCGCCAGCAATCCCGGGGCGGGAACCCAAGAGACCCAGTACTTC.

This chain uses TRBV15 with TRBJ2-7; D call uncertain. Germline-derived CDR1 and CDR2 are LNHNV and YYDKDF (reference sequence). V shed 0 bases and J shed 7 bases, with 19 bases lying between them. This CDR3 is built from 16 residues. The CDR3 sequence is CATSRERTVGSREQYF. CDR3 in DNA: TGTGCCACCAGCAGAGAGAGGACGGTCGGGTCGAGAGAGCAGTACTTC.

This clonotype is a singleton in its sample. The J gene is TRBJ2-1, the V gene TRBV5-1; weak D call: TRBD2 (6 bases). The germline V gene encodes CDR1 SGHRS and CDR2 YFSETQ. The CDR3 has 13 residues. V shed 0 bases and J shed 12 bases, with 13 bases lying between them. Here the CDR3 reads CASSLGPSGGQFF. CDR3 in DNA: TGCGCCAGCAGCTTGGGTCCTTCCGGGGGGCAGTTCTTC.

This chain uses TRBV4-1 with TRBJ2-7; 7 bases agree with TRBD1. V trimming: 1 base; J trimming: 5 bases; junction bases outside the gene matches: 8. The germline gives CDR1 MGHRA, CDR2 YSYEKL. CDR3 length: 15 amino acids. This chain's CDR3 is CASSQGVTGFNEQYF. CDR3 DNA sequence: TGCGCCAGCAGCCAAGGTGTGACAGGGTTCAACGAGCAGTACTTC.

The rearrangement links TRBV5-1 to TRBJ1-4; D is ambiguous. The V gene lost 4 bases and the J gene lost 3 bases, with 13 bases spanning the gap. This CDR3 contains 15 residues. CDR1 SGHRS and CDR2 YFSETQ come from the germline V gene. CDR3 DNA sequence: TGCGCCAGCAGCGGAACAGTGTCGTCTAATGAAAAACTGTTTTTT. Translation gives CASSGTVSSNEKLFF.

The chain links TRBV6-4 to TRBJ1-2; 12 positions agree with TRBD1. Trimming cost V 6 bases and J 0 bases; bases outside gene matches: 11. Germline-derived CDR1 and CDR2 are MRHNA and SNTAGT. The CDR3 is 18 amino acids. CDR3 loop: CASSVLPGQGASNYGYTF. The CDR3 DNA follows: TGTGCCAGCAGCGTACTACCGGGACAGGGGGCATCTAACTATGGCTACACCTTC.

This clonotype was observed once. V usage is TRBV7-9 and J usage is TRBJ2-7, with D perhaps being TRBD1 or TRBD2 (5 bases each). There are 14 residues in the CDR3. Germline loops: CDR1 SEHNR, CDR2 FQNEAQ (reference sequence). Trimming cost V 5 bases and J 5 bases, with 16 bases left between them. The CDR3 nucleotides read TGTGCCAGCAGCCAAGGGGACCGGGGCCACGAGCAGTACTTC. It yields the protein CASSQGDRGHEQYF.